This is a list of T cell receptor beta chains from one sample in a study of blood T cell repertoires in COVID-19. Only in-frame clones appear in the TCRdb table, and some are missing; sequencing was by immunoSEQ multiplex PCR. The table includes some 220,000 clones, about 80% detected once. Source material: peripheral blood. Every receptor here comes from a woman aged 60 to 75 with acute or convalescent COVID-19. The CDR3 runs from the conserved cysteine through the conserved F or W. A D gene is named only where the DNA matches it firmly. A clone size is listed for some rows: how often the clone was seen (once, few, many), or a class if it is expanded.

D gene | J gene | V gene | clone size | CDR3 protein | CDR3 DNA
- | TRBJ1-2 | TRBV19 | - | CASSMMGGRYGYTF | TGTGCCAGTAGTATGATGGGGGGGAGGTATGGCTACACCTTC
- | TRBJ1-6 | TRBV5-1 | few | CASSYGGKDSPLHF | TGCGCCAGCAGCTACGGGGGGAAAGATTCACCCCTCCACTTT
TRBD2 | TRBJ2-7 | TRBV5-6 | - | CASSLGLAGDLSYEQYF | TGTGCCAGCAGCTTGGGACTAGCGGGGGATCTCTCCTACGAGCAGTACTTC
- | TRBJ1-2 | TRBV5-1 | - | CASSLALTEGNYGYTF | TGCGCCAGCAGCTTGGCATTAACAGAGGGAAACTATGGCTACACCTTC
TRBD1 | TRBJ2-2 | TRBV15 | - | CATSARTGPTGELFF | TGTGCCACCAGCGCGCGGACAGGGCCCACCGGGGAGCTGTTTTTT
TRBD2 | TRBJ2-3 | TRBV20-1 | - | CSASPLAGVGTDTQYF | TGCAGTGCTAGTCCCTTAGCGGGGGTAGGTACAGATACGCAGTATTTT
TRBD1 | TRBJ2-7 | TRBV6-5 | - | CASSYGTGTHEQYF | TGTGCCAGCAGTTACGGGACAGGGACCCACGAGCAGTACTTC
- | TRBJ1-1 | TRBV6-6 | once | CASTPTGLNTEAFF | TGTGCCAGCACCCCAACAGGATTGAACACTGAAGCTTTCTTT
- | TRBJ2-3 | TRBV9 | - | CASSVDSRGPDTQYF | TGTGCCAGCAGCGTAGATAGCAGAGGGCCAGATACGCAGTATTTT
- | TRBJ1-3 | TRBV12-5 | - | CASGLGRATFF | TGTGCTAGTGGTTTGGGGCGGGCTACCTTTTTT
- | TRBJ2-3 | TRBV7-6 | - | CASSSRRGQGDTQYF | TGTGCCAGCAGCTCCCGGCGGGGGCAGGGAGATACGCAGTATTTT
- | TRBJ1-5 | TRBV27 | - | CASSFIGEGNQPQHF | TGTGCCAGCAGTTTCATAGGGGAAGGCAATCAGCCCCAGCATTTT
TRBD1 | TRBJ1-4 | TRBV18 | - | CASSPVGTGFEKLFF | TGTGCCAGCTCACCCGTAGGGACAGGTTTCGAAAAACTGTTTTTT
- | TRBJ1-1 | TRBV3-1/TRBV3-2 | - | CASSQRGRHEAFF | TGTGCCAGCAGCCAAAGGGGCAGGCACGAAGCTTTCTTT
TRBD2 | TRBJ2-5 | TRBV29-1 | once | CSVRGGEQETQYF | TGCAGCGTTCGGGGGGGTGAGCAAGAGACCCAGTACTTC
- | TRBJ2-1 | TRBV5-1 | - | CASSLEPGTYNEQFF | TGCGCCAGCAGCTTGGAACCAGGGACCTACAATGAGCAGTTCTTC
TRBD1 | TRBJ2-2 | TRBV6-5 | - | CASSPGQGYAGELFF | TGTGCCAGCAGTCCGGGACAGGGGTACGCCGGGGAGCTGTTTTTT
- | TRBJ1-2 | TRBV19 | - | CASSPRFSSTNSNYGYTF | TGTGCCAGTAGTCCTAGATTCTCGTCAACCAATTCTAACTATGGCTACACCTTC